These 10 T cell receptor beta chains were all obtained from the same sample, sequenced in a study of regulatory T cells in long-lasting Graves disease. Arm-PCR of CDR3 regions with iRepertoire HTBI primers generated TCR beta libraries. TCRdb used MiXCR to reprocess the multiplex PCR reads, holding one entry per CDR3 protein. The profile shows 400,000 to 500,000 distinct CDR3 sequences, over 12% of them singletons. Sample time point: newly diagnosed GD, antithyroid drugs for less than 3 months. PBMCs provided the RNA from which the TCR library was made. The sample was also linked to a second study, of T cells in Graves' hyperthyroidism and ophthalmopathy.

Sequences were derived from peripheral blood mononuclear cells (PBMCs), sampled at new diagnosis, from a patient treated with antithyroid drugs. Source of these receptors: a woman aged 40 to 55 with Graves disease.

There are a few counts of this clonotype. The V call is TRBV14, the J call TRBJ2-2; a possible D gene is TRBD2 (6 bases). Trimming removed 7 bases at V and 6 bases at J, with 9 bases between. Germline V lookup: CDR1 SGHDN, CDR2 FVKESK. The CDR3 extends over 12 amino acids. For the CDR3, the DNA is TGTGCCAGCAACAGACTAGCCGGGGAGCTGTTTTTT. It encodes CASNRLAGELFF.

This clonotype was seen only a few times. The V call is TRBV15, the J call TRBJ2-1; D might be TRBD2 (5 bases). The germline V and J ends were trimmed by 0 bases and 5 bases, with 11 bases remaining between them. The germline CDR1 and CDR2 sequences are LNHNV and YYDKDF (reference sequence). The CDR3 spans 15 residues. The CDR3 DNA reads as TGTGCCACCAGCAGAGATCTTGGACTTAACAATGAGCAGTTCTTC. Translated: CATSRDLGLNNEQFF.

There are a few counts of this clonotype. The CDR3 sequence is CSARTRRPEDTEAFF. CDR3 DNA sequence: TGCAGTGCTAGAACGAGGCGGCCCGAGGACACTGAAGCTTTCTTT. J is TRBJ1-1 and V is TRBV20-1; no firm D call. The CDR3 is 15 residues long. V was shortened by 2 bases and J by 3 bases, with 16 bases between the two germline ends. Germline CDR1 reads DFQATT; CDR2 reads SNEGSKA (reference sequence).

This clonotype has just a few counts. This rearrangement joins TRBV6-2 or TRBV6-3 to TRBJ1-1; possibly TRBD1 for D (6 bases). Trimming removed 5 bases from V and 4 bases from J, with 14 bases in between. CDR1 is MNHEY and CDR2 is SVGEGT in the germline V gene. This CDR3 region has 14 residues. CDR3 sequence: CASSDLGGGTEAFF. Written as DNA, the CDR3 is TGTGCCAGCAGTGATCTTGGGGGCGGCACTGAAGCTTTCTTT.

This clonotype was seen at least ten times. The J gene is TRBJ2-7, the V gene TRBV19; 7 nucleotides agree with TRBD2. Germline CDR1 and CDR2: LNHDA and SQIVND (reference sequence). The CDR3 has 13 amino acids. The junction had 4 bases not matched to a gene; V was cut back by 6 bases and J by 2 bases. DNA of the CDR3: TGTGCCAGTAGACAAGCGGGGACCTACGAGCAGTACTTC. Protein product: CASRQAGTYEQYF.

The chain recombines TRBV24-1 with TRBJ2-1; D call uncertain. Germline V gene data show CDR1 as KGHDR and CDR2 as SFDVKD. Trimming shortened V by 1 base and J by 9 bases, and 3 bases separated the two germline ends. The CDR3 loop spans 11 amino acids. The CDR3 DNA follows: TGTGCCACCAGTGATTTTATTGAGCAGTTCTTC. Protein product: CATSDFIEQFF.

V and J are TRBV20-1 and TRBJ2-1; 7 bases fit TRBD2. In germline, CDR1 is DFQATT, CDR2 SNEGSKA (reference sequence). The CDR3 runs 13 residues. V was clipped by 3 bases and J by 9 bases; unmatched bases: 8. The CDR3 DNA reads TGCAGTGCTAGGAGCGGGGCGGCTGCTGAGCAGTTCTTC. It yields the protein CSARSGAAAEQFF.

CDR3 DNA sequence: TGTGCCAGCAGTTTAATCAATCTGGACAGGGTTAACAATGAGCAGTTCTTC. Translated: CASSLINLDRVNNEQFF. This chain connects TRBV28 to TRBJ2-1, with 8 nucleotides matching TRBD1. Germline loops: CDR1 MDHEN, CDR2 SYDVKM. The CDR3 runs 17 residues. The junction had 11 bases not matched to a gene; V was cut back by 2 bases and J by 5 bases.

The rearrangement uses TRBV7-2 and TRBJ2-1; D possibly corresponds to TRBD2 (6 bases). CDR1 and CDR2 (germline): SGHTA, FQGNSA. Trimming removed 5 bases at V and 4 bases at J, with 15 bases between. The CDR3 sequence is 15 residues long. The CDR3 loop is CASSPGGAGYNEQFF. The CDR3 nucleotides read TGTGCCAGCAGCCCTGGAGGGGCAGGGTACAATGAGCAGTTCTTC.

This clonotype was detected a few times. The rearrangement links TRBV7-9 to TRBJ1-1, with D perhaps matching TRBD1 (5 bases). The CDR3 extends over 14 amino acids. V lost 1 base and J lost 5, with 11 bases in between. Germline-derived CDR1 and CDR2 are SEHNR and FQNEAQ (reference sequence). The CDR3 loop reads CASSLVAGWTEAFF. The CDR3 nucleotides read TGTGCCAGCAGCTTAGTGGCAGGGTGGACTGAAGCTTTCTTT.